The 30 T cell receptor beta chains below were found in one sample sequenced in a study of blood T cell repertoires in COVID-19. Assay used: immunoSEQ multiplex PCR; TCRdb lists only in-frame clones, some missing. Among some 98,000 clones, about 80% were seen once, and the ten largest hold about 20%. The sample was peripheral blood. The receptors were gathered from a human donor in a cohort sampled during active COVID-19.

The gene calls are TRBV9 and TRBJ1-2; D unresolved. CDR1 is SGDLS, CDR2 YYNGEE, per germline. The length of the CDR3 is 13 residues. Trimming left V 3 bases short and J 2 bases short, with 8 bases between. The CDR3: CASSAGGNYGYTF. In nucleotides, the CDR3 is TGTGCCAGCAGCGCCGGAGGGAACTATGGCTACACCTTC.

In its sample, this clone was seen once. The V gene is TRBV4-2, the J gene TRBJ2-7; D is unclear. Per germline, CDR1 LGHNA and CDR2 YNFKEQ. The CDR3 is 13 amino acids. Between the trimmed V and J ends, which lost 0 bases and 6 bases, there was a span of 9 bases. CDR3 region: CASSQEGHSEQYF. Written as DNA, the CDR3 is TGTGCCAGCAGCCAAGAGGGCCACTCCGAGCAGTACTTC.

This clone was counted once. The chain has TRBV5-1 and TRBJ2-1; TRBD2 matches at 10 bases. CDR1 is SGHRS, CDR2 YFSETQ, per germline. The CDR3 extends over 15 amino acids. V dropped 5 bases and J dropped 9; count of bases not matched to a gene: 11. The CDR3 region is CASRSGASGSGEQFF. For the CDR3, the DNA is TGCGCCAGCAGATCCGGGGCTAGCGGGAGTGGTGAGCAGTTCTTC.

The chain carries TRBV6-5 and TRBJ2-7; D gene ambiguous. CDR3 size: 12 residues. Germline V gives CDR1 MNHEY, CDR2 SVGAGI. V shed 5 bases and J shed 6 bases, with 11 bases lying between them. The CDR3 DNA reads as TGTGCCAGCAGTCCCGCGGTCTCCGAGCAGTACTTC. This translates into CASSPAVSEQYF.

The V call is TRBV10-1, the J call TRBJ1-5; D remains ambiguous. The CDR3 is made up of 12 amino acids. Germline V gives CDR1 WNHNN, CDR2 SYGVQD (reference sequence). V lost 4 bases and J lost 7, with 8 bases in between. Here the CDR3 DNA reads TGCGCCAGCAGTGTGGGAGGACAGCCCCAGCATTTT. This translates into CASSVGGQPQHF.

The CDR3 spells CASSSSTGSGANVLTF. Here the CDR3 DNA reads TGTGCCAGCAGCTCGTCAACAGGGAGTGGGGCCAACGTCCTGACTTTC. The V and J genes are TRBV7-9 and TRBJ2-6; TRBD1 is a possible D gene (6 bases). The V and J ends lost 4 bases and 3 bases respectively, with 13 bases between them. This CDR3 spans 16 amino acids. Germline values: CDR1 SEHNR, CDR2 FQNEAQ (reference sequence).

This clone came up once. V and J are TRBV7-9 and TRBJ2-7; weak D call: TRBD2 (5 bases). This CDR3 contains 14 residues. Germline V gene data show CDR1 as SEHNR and CDR2 as FQNEAQ (reference sequence). V lost 5 bases and J 5 bases, leaving 16 bases between the germline ends. CDR3 protein: CASSPKQRRHEQYF. The CDR3 nucleotides read TGTGCCAGCAGCCCGAAACAGCGGAGACACGAGCAGTACTTC.

The chain employs TRBV5-1 and TRBJ2-3, with a possible D match to TRBD1 (6 bases). The V gene's germline CDR1 is SGHRS and CDR2 YFSETQ. This CDR3 has 14 amino acids. With 5 bases removed from V and 6 bases from J, the gap between germline ends came to 16 bases. CDR3: CASSEQGRSDTQYF. CDR3 DNA: TGCGCCAGCAGTGAACAGGGACGGTCGGATACGCAGTATTTT.

The rearrangement links TRBV20-1 to TRBJ1-4; no clear D gene. The CDR3 length is 11 residues. Germline CDR1 is DFQATT and CDR2 is SNEGSKA (reference sequence). The V gene lost 4 bases and the J gene lost 3 bases, with 3 bases spanning the gap. CDR3 region: CSATANEKLFF. CDR3 DNA sequence: TGCAGTGCTACAGCTAATGAAAAACTGTTTTTT.

The J gene is TRBJ1-3, the V gene TRBV4-1; 7 bases agree with TRBD1. This CDR3 spans 15 amino acids. Per the germline V gene, CDR1 is MGHRA and CDR2 is YSYEKL. J gave up 3 bases and V 4 bases, and 6 bases lay outside the gene matches. CDR3 residues: CASSLKTGNGNTIYF. The CDR3 region has the DNA TGCGCCAGCAGCCTAAAGACAGGGAATGGAAACACCATATATTTT.

The rearrangement links TRBV7-2 to TRBJ1-2; the D is unclear. This CDR3 contains 14 residues. Trimming cost V 0 bases and J 4 bases, with 9 bases left between them. Germline V gene lookup returns CDR1 SGHTA and CDR2 FQGNSA. The CDR3 sequence is CASSLAPGGYGYTF. DNA for the CDR3: TGTGCCAGCAGCTTAGCGCCGGGTGGCTATGGCTACACCTTC.

In its sample, this clone was seen once. This CDR3 is CASSFNRPYEQYF. The CDR3 DNA sequence: TGTGCCAGCAGCTTCAACAGGCCCTACGAGCAGTACTTC. The rearrangement joins TRBV7-2 to TRBJ2-7; D possibly corresponds to TRBD1 (5 bases). Trimming shortened V by 3 bases and J by 2 bases, and 8 bases separated the two germline ends. Per germline, CDR1 SGHTA and CDR2 FQGNSA. CDR3 length equals 13 residues.

The chain joins TRBV9 to TRBJ2-3; a weak D match, TRBD2 (6 bases). The CDR3 is made up of 16 amino acids. With 3 bases removed from V and 3 bases from J, the gap between germline ends came to 17 bases. Germline V lookup: CDR1 SGDLS, CDR2 YYNGEE. CDR3 amino acids: CASSAGGGVGTDTQYF. The CDR3 DNA follows: TGTGCCAGCAGCGCCGGAGGAGGGGTGGGTACAGATACGCAGTATTTT.

The chain joins TRBV14 to TRBJ2-5; 9 nucleotides line up with TRBD2. V shed 1 base, J shed 0 bases, and the junction held 12 bases outside the gene matches. The CDR3 totals 19 residues. Germline-derived CDR1 and CDR2 are SGHDN and FVKESK. CDR3 region: CASSQVGAGGPLYQETQYF. The CDR3 bases are TGTGCCAGCAGCCAAGTCGGCGCGGGAGGGCCCTTGTACCAAGAGACCCAGTACTTC.

The genes are TRBV2 and TRBJ2-5; D is perhaps TRBD2 (5 bases). Germline-derived CDR1 and CDR2 are SNHLY and FYNNEI. The CDR3 is 15 amino acids. V was clipped by 1 base and J by 5 bases, with 14 bases between them. CDR3 bases: TGTGCCAGCAGTGAAGGAAACGTGCGAGGGGAGACCCAGTACTTC. Residues: CASSEGNVRGETQYF.

The rearrangement links TRBV18 to TRBJ1-1; TRBD1 matches 11 bases. CDR1 is KGHSH, CDR2 LQKENI, per germline. The CDR3 runs to 13 residues. Trimming removed 5 bases from V and 10 bases from J; junction bases left unmatched: 6. The CDR3 DNA reads TGTGCCAGCTCATCAGGGACAGGGGGATCAGCTTTCTTT. Translated: CASSSGTGGSAFF.

The J gene is TRBJ2-6, the V gene TRBV18; tentative D call: TRBD2 (6 bases). CDR1 KGHSH and CDR2 LQKENI come from the germline V gene. There are 16 residues in the CDR3. V was trimmed by 2 bases and J by 3 bases, leaving 11 bases between them. The CDR3 loop reads CASSPGPGGGANVLTF. CDR3 bases: TGTGCCAGCTCACCAGGCCCCGGGGGTGGGGCCAACGTCCTGACTTTC.

The rearrangement joins TRBV10-3 to TRBJ1-6; no firm D call. V was clipped by 3 bases and J by 7 bases, with 13 bases between them. Per the germline V gene, CDR1 is ENHRY and CDR2 is SYGVKD. The CDR3 totals 15 residues. Here the CDR3 DNA reads TGTGCCATCAGTGAAGGAGGGTCGCGGAATTCACCCCTCCACTTT. It codes for CAISEGGSRNSPLHF.

In this sample, this clone turned up a few times. This chain links TRBV2 with TRBJ1-2; 8 bases are a match to TRBD1. CDR3 size: 13 residues. V dropped 4 bases and J dropped 8; count of bases not matched to a gene: 6. CDR1 and CDR2 from the germline V gene are SNHLY and FYNNEI. CDR3 loop: CASSALQGGGYTF. Here the CDR3 DNA reads TGTGCCAGCAGTGCTCTACAGGGGGGCGGCTACACCTTC. The entire variable domain, with the rest obtained from reference TRBV2 and TRBJ1-2, is as follows: EPEVTQTPSHQVTQMGQEVILRCVPISNHLYFYWYRQILGQKVEFLVSFYNNEISEKSEIFDDQFSVERPDGSNFTLKIRSTKLEDSAMYFCASSALQGGGYTFGSGTRLTVV.

In nucleotides, the CDR3 is TGCGCCAGCAGCTTGGAACTAGCGGGAGGGTATTCAACCTACGAGCAGTACTTC. This sequence encodes CASSLELAGGYSTYEQYF. This sequence joins TRBV5-1 and TRBJ2-7; TRBD2 matches at 13 bases. The V gene's germline CDR1 is SGHRS and CDR2 YFSETQ. J was trimmed by 2 bases and V by 0 bases; bases with no gene match: 8. The CDR3 is 18 amino acids.

This clone showed up just a few times. The chain joins TRBV6-6 to TRBJ1-6, with 10 bases lining up with TRBD1. This CDR3 has 14 residues. Germline lookup yields CDR1 MNHNY and CDR2 SVGAGI (reference sequence). The ends lost 7 bases at V and 8 bases at J; junction bases unmatched: 5. CDR3 coding DNA: TGTGCCAGCATGCCAGGACAGGGGGATTCACCCCTCCACTTT. Amino acid sequence: CASMPGQGDSPLHF.

The J gene is TRBJ2-7, the V gene TRBV3-1 (or the pseudogene TRBV3-2); D might be TRBD2 (5 bases). The CDR3 has 18 amino acids. Trimming removed 0 bases at V and 0 bases at J, with 18 bases between. CDR1 LGHDT and CDR2 YNNKEL come from the germline V gene (reference sequence). In DNA, the CDR3 is TGTGCCAGCAGCCAAGAGGGTTCCTCTTCGGGAAGCTCCTACGAGCAGTACTTC. The encoded protein is CASSQEGSSSGSSYEQYF.

The chain carries TRBV19 and TRBJ1-4; D is ambiguous. Deletions cut 8 bases from V and 7 bases from J, with 14 bases between. CDR3 length equals 13 residues. Germline CDR1 is LNHDA and CDR2 is SQIVND (reference sequence). This chain's CDR3 is CASEQIGREKLFF. The DNA of the CDR3 is TGTGCCAGTGAACAGATTGGGCGTGAAAAACTGTTTTTT.

The V gene is TRBV5-4, the J gene TRBJ1-2; the D gene is possibly TRBD1 (5 bases). V shed 4 bases and J shed 4 bases, with 17 bases lying between them. CDR1 is SGHNT and CDR2 is YYREEE in the germline V gene (reference sequence). CDR3 length: 15 amino acids. CDR3 in DNA: TGTGCCAGCAGCCATGGACAAGACAACTCCTATGGCTACACCTTC. Translation gives CASSHGQDNSYGYTF.

This sequence joins TRBV9 and TRBJ1-3; D gene uncertain. The germline CDR1 and CDR2 sequences are SGDLS and YYNGEE. The V and J ends lost 0 bases and 3 bases respectively, with 7 bases between them. CDR3 length: 14 residues. CDR3 DNA sequence: TGTGCCAGCAGCGTAGGGGGAGGTGGAAACACCATATATTTT. Translation: CASSVGGGGNTIYF. Using reference TRBV9 and TRBJ1-3 for the parts outside the CDR3, the full variable domain is DSGVTQTPKHLITATGQRVTLRCSPRSGDLSVYWYQQSLDQGLQFLIQYYNGEERAKGNILERFSAQQFPDLHSELNLSSLELGDSALYFCASSVGGGGNTIYFGEGSWLTVV.

The gene calls are TRBV6-5 and TRBJ2-7; TRBD1 aligns across 8 bases. Germline lookup yields CDR1 MNHEY and CDR2 SVGAGI. The junction had 9 bases not matched to a gene; V was cut back by 8 bases and J by 3 bases. The CDR3 totals 14 residues. Here the CDR3 reads CASAGTGRDYEQYF. DNA of the CDR3: TGTGCCAGCGCAGGGACAGGCCGAGACTACGAGCAGTACTTC.

The rearrangement uses TRBV18 and TRBJ2-7; 7 bases are a match to TRBD1. V gave up 4 bases and J gave up 4 bases; unmatched junction bases: 4. The length of the CDR3 is 13 residues. Per germline, CDR1 KGHSH and CDR2 LQKENI. The CDR3 nucleotides read TGTGCCAGCTCACAGGGGGCGGGTTACGAGCAGTACTTC. Translated: CASSQGAGYEQYF.

This clone occurred once. The chain links TRBV5-6 to TRBJ2-1; D is undetermined. Per the germline V gene, CDR1 is SGHDT and CDR2 is YYEEEE. The CDR3 contains 15 residues. V was trimmed by 2 bases and J by 0 bases, leaving 9 bases between them. The CDR3 reads CASSLLRSSYNEQFF. CDR3 sequence (DNA): TGTGCCAGCAGCTTACTACGGAGCTCCTACAATGAGCAGTTCTTC. The variable domain in full, completed from reference TRBV5-6 and TRBJ2-1, reads DAGVTQSPTHLIKTRGQQVTLRCSPKSGHDTVSWYQQALGQGPQFIFQYYEEEERQRGNFPDRFSGHQFPNYSSELNVNALLLGDSALYLCASSLLRSSYNEQFFGPGTRLTVL.

The gene calls are TRBV2 and TRBJ2-3; 9 bases align to TRBD2. Trimming took 2 bases from V and 2 from J; bases not matched to a gene: 5. Germline-derived CDR1 and CDR2 are SNHLY and FYNNEI. The CDR3 is made up of 16 amino acids. In DNA form, the CDR3 reads TGTGCCAGCAGTGAAAGAGCGGGAGGTCTCACAGATACGCAGTATTTT. Translating it yields CASSERAGGLTDTQYF.

The chain uses TRBV18 and TRBJ2-1; a weak D match, TRBD1 (5 bases). CDR1 and CDR2 from the germline V gene are KGHSH and LQKENI. The CDR3 consists of 16 residues. The V and J ends lost 3 bases and 0 bases respectively, with 12 bases between them. In DNA, the CDR3 is TGTGCCAGCTCACCTAATGGGGCCAACTCCTACAATGAGCAGTTCTTC. As protein: CASSPNGANSYNEQFF. Together with reference TRBV18 and TRBJ2-1, the CDR3 gives the full variable domain: NAGVMQNPRHLVRRRGQEARLRCSPMKGHSHVYWYRQLPEEGLKFMVYLQKENIIDESGMPKERFSAEFPKEGPSILRIQQVVRGDSAAYFCASSPNGANSYNEQFFGPGTRLTVL.